Listed here is a single TCR beta chain. The antigen it recognizes is unknown. It has no much larger one-base neighbor in the sample; base qualities were not kept. This entry is derived from a study of blood T cell repertoires in COVID-19 (dated by TCRdb to 2020 to 2022). Turning to the overall study: The collaborator samples originated in the United States, Italy and Spain and spanned the acute and convalescent phases of COVID-19. Subjects who had been exposed to COVID-19, were actively infected with it, or had recovered from it provided the deeply sampled blood TCRbeta repertoires that made up the dataset. Where available, HLA class I and class II types were taken from metadata supplied by the sample provider and were not determined by assay-based typing. The samples were drawn from two sources: the first 160 participants of the ongoing ImmuneRACE study, and 1,000 to 1,500 subjects contributed by 6 global collaborators. A freely available public database, intended as a resource for researchers studying the immune response to SARS-CoV-2, is where the repertoires were released. Nearly every sample came with metadata listing a de-identified subject ID, COVID-19 status, age in years and sex. The prospective study material was composed of cDNA or gDNA derived from T cells, B-cell-depleted T cells, or PBMCs.

The immunoSEQ Assay, a bias-controlled multiplex PCR, was used to amplify TCRbeta CDR3 regions from genomic DNA. For the original study's pipeline: Within the assay, amplification of reference gene primers was used to estimate how many nucleated cells each sample contained. Sequence reads were collapsed and filtered to measure the absolute abundance of every unique TCRbeta CDR3 rearrangement. For each sample, productive Simpson clonality was calculated as the square root of Simpson's diversity index over productive rearrangements. TCRdb took over this immuneACCESS table, retaining in-frame rearrangements with V and J assigned. Such tables are incomplete; in checked studies, under half of the missing clones stem from an unresolved V gene, and the remainder is unexplained. That table gives V, J and clone size, and the DNA gave D and trimming. The sample data list about 40,000 clones, and 70% to 90% of these were observed just once. The ten largest clones add up to roughly 15% of the sample.

The collaborating institutions used their own protocols to collect whole blood in K2EDTA tubes. For TCRbeta analysis, collaborators shipped samples as frozen whole blood, isolated PBMCs, or DNA extracted from either of those sample types. V trim: 4 bases; J trim: 3 bases; unmatched bases: 2. The germline V gene (reference sequence) gives CDR1 as MNHNY and CDR2 as SVGAGI. The CDR3 sequence holds 14 residues, the cysteine and phenylalanine included. Here the CDR3 DNA is all that survives: 42 bases in frame from base 1. The full study reports these points: How much clinical and demographic metadata was included differed by source and by participant, and the metadata was provided uncurated.

The receptor chain draws on TRBV6-6 and TRBJ2-2, with 7 bases aligning to TRBD1. This TCR came from a human donor in a cohort sampled during active COVID-19. The source material was peripheral blood. The DNA sequence reads TGTGCCAGCAGTTTGGGACAGTACACCGGGGAGCTGTTTTTT. Its product reads: CASSLGQYTGELFF.